This T cell receptor beta chain was sequenced during a study of blood T cell repertoires in COVID-19. Study in general: Samples representing acute and convalescent COVID-19 were sourced from the United States, Italy and Spain.

TCRdb's table, derived via immunoSEQ multiplex PCR, lists solely in-frame clones and lacks some. This table holds about 230,000 clones, 65% to 90% found once. V was shortened by 3 bases and J by 9 bases, with 14 bases between the two germline ends. The CDR3 sequence is 13 residues long. Germline V gene sequence: CDR1 SNHLY, CDR2 FYNNEI. This chain joins TRBV2 and TRBJ2-5; D possibly corresponds to TRBD1 (7 bases). The sequence was collected from a man aged 50-60 years with COVID-19, enrolled during active disease. Sequenced: peripheral blood. This CDR3 reads CASSEAGGRPQYF. The CDR3 DNA sequence: TGTGCCAGCAGTGAGGCAGGGGGGCGGCCCCAGTACTTC.